A selection of T cell receptor beta chains follows, all from one sample in a study of T cell repertoires in cytomegalovirus infection. TCRdb passed the reads through MiXCR, listing each CDR3 protein once. The sample shows roughly 230,000 distinct CDR3 sequences, over 15% of them seen only once. Source material: CD8+ T cells from PBMCs. These TCRs come from a human donor in good health (CMV status not recorded). Some clones in this sample may be carry-over from other donors' samples. Both conserved end residues are part of each CDR3. The order of the fields is clone size, D gene, J gene, V gene, CDR3 DNA, CDR3 protein. D genes are given only for firm matches. Clone sizes are given selectively: once, few, many, or a class where the clone is expanded.

abundance: few; d_gene: NA; j_gene: TRBJ2-5; v_gene: TRBV15; CDR3nt: TGTGCCACCAGCAGAGTATCCGGCCCGGAGGGGGCCCAGTACTTC; CDR3aa: CATSRVSGPEGAQYF
abundance: NA; d_gene: NA; j_gene: TRBJ1-4; v_gene: TRBV5-6; CDR3nt: TGTGACAGCAGCACCGATGGGACGTCGGCTAATGAAAAACTGTTTTTT; CDR3aa: CDSSTDGTSANEKLFF
abundance: NA; d_gene: NA; j_gene: TRBJ2-3; v_gene: TRBV28; CDR3nt: TGTGCCAGCAGTTTAAACACAGGGATGGGGACAGATACGCAGTATTTT; CDR3aa: CASSLNTGMGTDTQYF
abundance: NA; d_gene: NA; j_gene: TRBJ2-7; v_gene: TRBV29-1; CDR3nt: TGCAGCGTTGACAAGGGGTCCTCCTACGAGCAGTACTTC; CDR3aa: CSVDKGSSYEQYF
abundance: NA; d_gene: TRBD2; j_gene: TRBJ2-3; v_gene: TRBV6-4; CDR3nt: TGTGCCAGCAGTGATGGGACTAGCGGCACAGATACGCAGTATTTT; CDR3aa: CASSDGTSGTDTQYF
abundance: NA; d_gene: NA; j_gene: TRBJ2-7; v_gene: TRBV11-2; CDR3nt: TGTGCCAGCAGCTTAGGCGGACAATACCTCGAGCAGTACTTC; CDR3aa: CASSLGGQYLEQYF
abundance: many; d_gene: NA; j_gene: TRBJ1-2; v_gene: TRBV7-2; CDR3nt: TGTGCCAGCAAATCCGGGAGATACTATGGCTACACCTTC; CDR3aa: CASKSGRYYGYTF
abundance: NA; d_gene: NA; j_gene: TRBJ2-7; v_gene: TRBV4-3; CDR3nt: TGCGCCAGCAGCCAAGATAAGTCCAGGGACGAGCAGTACTTC; CDR3aa: CASSQDKSRDEQYF
abundance: few; d_gene: TRBD1; j_gene: TRBJ2-5; v_gene: TRBV5-5; CDR3nt: TGTGCCAGCAGCCGACAGGGACCCATCTGGGAGACCCAGTACTTC; CDR3aa: CASSRQGPIWETQYF
abundance: NA; d_gene: NA; j_gene: TRBJ2-1; v_gene: TRBV5-5; CDR3nt: TGTGCCTGCAACGAGCCTGGGGGGGGCCTGGATGAGCAGTTCTTC; CDR3aa: CACNEPGGGLDEQFF
abundance: few; d_gene: TRBD2; j_gene: TRBJ2-5; v_gene: TRBV3-1; CDR3nt: TGTGCCAGCAGCCAAGATTTACAGCGGGGGGGCCTTCGGGAGACCCAGTACTTC; CDR3aa: CASSQDLQRGGLRETQYF
abundance: many; d_gene: TRBD2; j_gene: TRBJ2-1; v_gene: TRBV7-8; CDR3nt: TGTGCCAGCAGCACCCATTCTAGCGGTGTGCAGTTCTTC; CDR3aa: CASSTHSSGVQFF
abundance: few; d_gene: NA; j_gene: TRBJ1-4; v_gene: TRBV7-9; CDR3nt: TGTGCCAGCAGCTTAGTCGCGGGGGCAACTAATGAAAAACTGTTTTTT; CDR3aa: CASSLVAGATNEKLFF
abundance: NA; d_gene: NA; j_gene: TRBJ2-7; v_gene: TRBV7-8; CDR3nt: TGTGCCAGCAGCTTAGAGAGGTCAGAGCTGAGCTCCTACGAGCAGTACTTC; CDR3aa: CASSLERSELSSYEQYF
abundance: few; d_gene: TRBD2; j_gene: TRBJ2-3; v_gene: TRBV9; CDR3nt: TGTGCCAGCAGCGTATCGGGGGGTGGAGATACGCAGTATTTT; CDR3aa: CASSVSGGGDTQYF
abundance: NA; d_gene: NA; j_gene: TRBJ2-7; v_gene: TRBV6-8; CDR3nt: TGTGCCAGCAGTTACGTCCGAGGAGTGGTGTACGAGCAGTACTTC; CDR3aa: CASSYVRGVVYEQYF
abundance: NA; d_gene: TRBD1; j_gene: TRBJ2-1; v_gene: TRBV3-1; CDR3nt: TGTGCCAGCAGCCAAACAGGGGTTCTTTCCAATGAGCAGTTCTTC; CDR3aa: CASSQTGVLSNEQFF
abundance: many; d_gene: TRBD1; j_gene: TRBJ2-2; v_gene: TRBV7-8; CDR3nt: TGTGCCAGCAGCTTATCCCCGGGACAGGGGGTTGCCGGGGAGCTGTTTTTT; CDR3aa: CASSLSPGQGVAGELFF
abundance: few; d_gene: TRBD1; j_gene: TRBJ2-7; v_gene: TRBV3-1; CDR3nt: TGTGCCAGCAGCCCCGGCGGGACAGGGGGCGTAGCGTCCTACGAGCAGTACTTC; CDR3aa: CASSPGGTGGVASYEQYF
abundance: few; d_gene: NA; j_gene: TRBJ1-4; v_gene: TRBV25-1; CDR3nt: TGTGCCAGCAGTGAATATTTCGGGACGGACAATGAAAAACTGTTTTTT; CDR3aa: CASSEYFGTDNEKLFF
abundance: few; d_gene: TRBD1; j_gene: TRBJ2-7; v_gene: TRBV12-3/TRBV12-4; CDR3nt: TGTGCCAGCAGAAACGGACAGGCGGCAGGGTACGAGCAGTACTTC; CDR3aa: CASRNGQAAGYEQYF
abundance: NA; d_gene: NA; j_gene: TRBJ1-2; v_gene: TRBV25-1; CDR3nt: TGTGCCAGCAGTGAATTGATTGCTGACAGGCGGAGTGGGGGCTACACCTTC; CDR3aa: CASSELIADRRSGGYTF
abundance: many; d_gene: TRBD2; j_gene: TRBJ2-2; v_gene: TRBV7-2; CDR3nt: TGTGCCAGCAGCTTCTTACTAGCGACTCGCCCCGGAGGTCCCGGGGAGCTGTTTTTT; CDR3aa: CASSFLLATRPGGPGELFF
abundance: few; d_gene: TRBD2; j_gene: TRBJ2-3; v_gene: TRBV3-1; CDR3nt: TGTGCCAGCAGCCTCACTAGCGGGGCCACAGATACGCAGTATTTT; CDR3aa: CASSLTSGATDTQYF
abundance: few; d_gene: NA; j_gene: TRBJ2-7; v_gene: TRBV6-5; CDR3nt: TGTGCCAGCAGTTACTCGCCGGCTGGGTCCTTCTCAGAGCAGTACTTC; CDR3aa: CASSYSPAGSFSEQYF
abundance: few; d_gene: NA; j_gene: TRBJ1-1; v_gene: TRBV25-1; CDR3nt: TGTGCCAGCAGTGCTGCCGCGGGGGGGACTGAAGCTTTCTTT; CDR3aa: CASSAAAGGTEAFF
abundance: few; d_gene: NA; j_gene: TRBJ2-3; v_gene: TRBV18; CDR3nt: TGTGCCAGCTCACCACCGTCCAGTGCAGATACGCAGTATTTT; CDR3aa: CASSPPSSADTQYF
abundance: few; d_gene: NA; j_gene: TRBJ1-3; v_gene: TRBV11-3; CDR3nt: TGTGCCAGCAGCGATCCACTAGACGGTGGATCTGGAAACACCATATATTTT; CDR3aa: CASSDPLDGGSGNTIYF
abundance: few; d_gene: NA; j_gene: TRBJ2-7; v_gene: TRBV5-6; CDR3nt: TGTGCCAGCAGCCCAAGCTTTGGACCTTACGAGCAGTACTTC; CDR3aa: CASSPSFGPYEQYF
abundance: few; d_gene: TRBD2; j_gene: TRBJ2-2; v_gene: TRBV2; CDR3nt: TGTGCCAGCATTACGGGACTAGCGGGGCTTCGTGCCGGGGAGCTGTTTTTT; CDR3aa: CASITGLAGLRAGELFF
abundance: NA; d_gene: TRBD1; j_gene: TRBJ1-1; v_gene: TRBV19; CDR3nt: TGTGCCAGTAGTCCGCGGACAGGGTTAATGAACACTGAAGCTTTCTTT; CDR3aa: CASSPRTGLMNTEAFF
abundance: many; d_gene: TRBD2; j_gene: TRBJ2-2; v_gene: TRBV7-2; CDR3nt: TGTGCCAGCAGCTCCCCTAGCGGGGGGGGGACCGGGGAGCTGTTTTTT; CDR3aa: CASSSPSGGGTGELFF
abundance: NA; d_gene: TRBD2; j_gene: TRBJ2-1; v_gene: TRBV28; CDR3nt: TGTGCCAGCAGTACCCGAGGGAGCGGGGGGGACGATGAGCAGTTCTTC; CDR3aa: CASSTRGSGGDDEQFF
abundance: many; d_gene: NA; j_gene: TRBJ2-7; v_gene: TRBV12-3/TRBV12-4; CDR3nt: TGTGCCAGCAGTCCAGGAGGGAGCTCCTACGAGCAGTACTTC; CDR3aa: CASSPGGSSYEQYF
abundance: NA; d_gene: TRBD2; j_gene: TRBJ2-1; v_gene: TRBV18; CDR3nt: TGTGCCAGCTCACCACCCACTAGCGGGGGGCATGGCAATGAGCAGTTCTTC; CDR3aa: CASSPPTSGGHGNEQFF
abundance: NA; d_gene: TRBD1; j_gene: TRBJ2-3; v_gene: TRBV5-4; CDR3nt: TGTGCCAGCAGCCGTAGACAGGGGGCTTCCCTATATACGCAGTATTTT; CDR3aa: CASSRRQGASLYTQYF
abundance: few; d_gene: NA; j_gene: TRBJ2-3; v_gene: TRBV29-1; CDR3nt: TGCAGCGTTGAAGGGACAACTTCTAGCACAGATACGCAGTATTTT; CDR3aa: CSVEGTTSSTDTQYF
abundance: many; d_gene: NA; j_gene: TRBJ2-5; v_gene: TRBV7-9; CDR3nt: TGTGCCAGCAGCTTAAAGTTAGGGAGGGAGACCCAGTACTTC; CDR3aa: CASSLKLGRETQYF
abundance: NA; d_gene: NA; j_gene: TRBJ2-1; v_gene: TRBV7-4; CDR3nt: TGTGCCAGCAGCCCACCTAGGGTGAACTACAATGAGCAGTTCTTC; CDR3aa: CASSPPRVNYNEQFF
abundance: many; d_gene: NA; j_gene: TRBJ2-1; v_gene: TRBV7-2; CDR3nt: TGTGCCAGCAGCTCCGACGTCCCTAGCTTGGATGAGCAGTTCTTC; CDR3aa: CASSSDVPSLDEQFF
abundance: many; d_gene: NA; j_gene: TRBJ1-6; v_gene: TRBV28; CDR3nt: TGTGCCAGTACGAACCTCATTTATTCACCCCTCCACTTT; CDR3aa: CASTNLIYSPLHF
abundance: many; d_gene: TRBD1; j_gene: TRBJ2-7; v_gene: TRBV7-8; CDR3nt: TGTGCCAGCAGCTCCCCGACGGGACAGGACGCCTACGAGCAGTACTTC; CDR3aa: CASSSPTGQDAYEQYF
abundance: NA; d_gene: TRBD1; j_gene: TRBJ2-6; v_gene: TRBV27; CDR3nt: TGTGCCAGCAGTTTAGATGGGACAGGGGATTTTGTAACTGGGGCCAACGTCCTGACTTTC; CDR3aa: CASSLDGTGDFVTGANVLTF
abundance: NA; d_gene: TRBD2; j_gene: TRBJ2-1; v_gene: TRBV2; CDR3nt: TGTGCCAGCCCGGGAGGTCCGGACTCCTACAATGAGCAGTTCTTC; CDR3aa: CASPGGPDSYNEQFF